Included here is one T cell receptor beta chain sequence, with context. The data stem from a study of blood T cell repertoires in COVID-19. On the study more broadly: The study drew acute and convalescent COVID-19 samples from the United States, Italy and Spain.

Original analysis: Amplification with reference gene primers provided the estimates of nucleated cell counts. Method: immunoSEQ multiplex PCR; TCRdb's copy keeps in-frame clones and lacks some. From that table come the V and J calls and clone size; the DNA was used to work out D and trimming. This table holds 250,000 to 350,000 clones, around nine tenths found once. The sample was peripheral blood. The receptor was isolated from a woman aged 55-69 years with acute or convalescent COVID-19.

The CDR3 bases are TGTGCCAGCAGCTTAGTGTCTACGGGGTCCGGAGATACGCAGTATTTT. It is translated as CASSLVSTGSGDTQYF. The rearrangement uses TRBV7-2 and TRBJ2-3; tentative D call: TRBD2 (5 bases). Germline CDR1 and CDR2: SGHTA and FQGNSA. This CDR3 is 16 amino acids long. The V end was cut by 1 base, the J end by 5 bases, with 16 bases between.